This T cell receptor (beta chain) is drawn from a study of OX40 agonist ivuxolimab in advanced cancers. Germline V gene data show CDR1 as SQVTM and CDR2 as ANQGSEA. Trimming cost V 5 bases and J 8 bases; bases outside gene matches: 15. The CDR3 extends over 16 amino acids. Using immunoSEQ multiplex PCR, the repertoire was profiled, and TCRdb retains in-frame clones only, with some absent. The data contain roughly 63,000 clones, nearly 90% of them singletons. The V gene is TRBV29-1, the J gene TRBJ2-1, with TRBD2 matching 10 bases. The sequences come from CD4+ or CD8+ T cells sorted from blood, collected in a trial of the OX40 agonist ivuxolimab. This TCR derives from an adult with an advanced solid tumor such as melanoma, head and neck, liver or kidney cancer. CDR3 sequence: CSVPSGRKSGGDEQFF. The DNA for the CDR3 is TGCAGCGTTCCTAGCGGGAGAAAATCGGGCGGGGATGAGCAGTTCTTC.